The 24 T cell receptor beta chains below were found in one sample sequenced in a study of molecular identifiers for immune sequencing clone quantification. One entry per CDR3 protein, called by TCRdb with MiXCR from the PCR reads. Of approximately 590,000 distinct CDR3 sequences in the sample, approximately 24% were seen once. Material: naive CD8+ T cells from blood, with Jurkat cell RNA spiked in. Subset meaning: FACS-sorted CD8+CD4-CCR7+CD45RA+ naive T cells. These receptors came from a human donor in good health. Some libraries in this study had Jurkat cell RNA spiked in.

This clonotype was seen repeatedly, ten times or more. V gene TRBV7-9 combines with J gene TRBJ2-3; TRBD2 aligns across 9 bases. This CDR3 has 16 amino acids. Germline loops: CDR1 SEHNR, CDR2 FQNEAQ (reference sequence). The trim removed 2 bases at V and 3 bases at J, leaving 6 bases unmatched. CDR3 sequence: CASSLMSGGITDTQYF. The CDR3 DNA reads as TGTGCCAGCAGCTTAATGAGCGGGGGGATTACAGATACGCAGTATTTT.

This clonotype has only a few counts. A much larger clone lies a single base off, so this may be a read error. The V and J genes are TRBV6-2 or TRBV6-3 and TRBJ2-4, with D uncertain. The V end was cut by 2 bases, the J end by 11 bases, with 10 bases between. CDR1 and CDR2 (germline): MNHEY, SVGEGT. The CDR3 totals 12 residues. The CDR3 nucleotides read TGTGCCAGCAGTTACGTTCCGGGCCTTCAGTACTTC. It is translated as CASSYVPGLQYF.

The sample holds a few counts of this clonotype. DNA of the CDR3: TGTGCCACCAGCAGAGGCGAGGACAGACCGAACACTGAAGCTTTCTTT. Translating gives CATSRGEDRPNTEAFF. V gene TRBV15 combines with J gene TRBJ1-1; D possibly corresponds to TRBD1 (6 bases). V lost 1 base and J lost 1, with 13 bases in between. The germline V gene encodes CDR1 LNHNV and CDR2 YYDKDF (reference sequence). The CDR3 spans 16 residues.

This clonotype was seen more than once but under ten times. In nucleotides, the CDR3 is TGTGCCTGGAGTGTATCTGGGGCTATCTACGAGCAGTACTTC. Amino acids: CAWSVSGAIYEQYF. The V call is TRBV30, the J call TRBJ2-7; weak D call: TRBD1 (5 bases). The germline CDR1 and CDR2 sequences are GTSNPN and SVGIG (reference sequence). Trimming took off 0 bases at V and 3 bases at J, with 12 bases between the two ends. This CDR3 contains 14 residues.

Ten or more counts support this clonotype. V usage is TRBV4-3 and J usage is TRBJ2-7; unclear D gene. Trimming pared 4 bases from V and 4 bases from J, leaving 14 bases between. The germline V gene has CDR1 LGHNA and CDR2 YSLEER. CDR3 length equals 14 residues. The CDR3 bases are TGCGCCAGCAGCCCGGCGGTCGTGAGTTACGAGCAGTACTTC. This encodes CASSPAVVSYEQYF.

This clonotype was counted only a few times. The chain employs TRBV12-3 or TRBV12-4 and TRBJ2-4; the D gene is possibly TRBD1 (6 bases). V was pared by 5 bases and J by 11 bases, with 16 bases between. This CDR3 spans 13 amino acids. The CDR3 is CASSPDRSNLQYF. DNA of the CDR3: TGTGCCAGCAGTCCGGACAGATCCAATCTTCAGTACTTC.

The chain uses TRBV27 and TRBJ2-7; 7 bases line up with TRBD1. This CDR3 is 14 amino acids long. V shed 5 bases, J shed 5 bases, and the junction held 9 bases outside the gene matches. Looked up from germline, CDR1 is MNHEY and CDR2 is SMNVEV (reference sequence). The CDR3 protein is CASSPVDRADEQYF. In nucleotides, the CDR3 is TGTGCCAGCAGTCCGGTTGACAGGGCCGACGAGCAGTACTTC.

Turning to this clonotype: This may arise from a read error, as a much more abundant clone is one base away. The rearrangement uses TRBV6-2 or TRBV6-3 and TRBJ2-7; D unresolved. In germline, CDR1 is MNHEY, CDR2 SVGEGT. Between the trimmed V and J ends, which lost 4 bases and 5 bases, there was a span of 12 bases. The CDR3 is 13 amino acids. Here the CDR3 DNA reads TGTGCCAGCAGTTGCTCGATCGGGCACGAGCAGTACTTC. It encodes CASSCSIGHEQYF.

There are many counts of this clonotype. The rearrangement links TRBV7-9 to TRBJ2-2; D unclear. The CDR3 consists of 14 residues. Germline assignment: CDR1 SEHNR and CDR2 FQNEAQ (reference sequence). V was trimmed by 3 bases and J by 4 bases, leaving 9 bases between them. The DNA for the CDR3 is TGTGCCAGCAGCTTCTCTACCGGCACCGGGGAGCTGTTTTTT. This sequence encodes CASSFSTGTGELFF.

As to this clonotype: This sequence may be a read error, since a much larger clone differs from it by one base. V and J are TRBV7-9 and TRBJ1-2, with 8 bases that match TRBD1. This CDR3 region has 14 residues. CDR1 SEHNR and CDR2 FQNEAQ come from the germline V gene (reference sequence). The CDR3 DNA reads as TGTGCCTGCAGCTTGACAGGGGAGGCCTATGGCTACACCTTC. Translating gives CACSLTGEAYGYTF.

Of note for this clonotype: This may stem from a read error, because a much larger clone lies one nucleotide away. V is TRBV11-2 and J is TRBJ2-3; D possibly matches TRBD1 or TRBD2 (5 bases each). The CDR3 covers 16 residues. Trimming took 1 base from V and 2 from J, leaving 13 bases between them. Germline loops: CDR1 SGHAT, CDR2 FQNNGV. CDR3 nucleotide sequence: TGTGCCAGCAGCTTAGGATACGGGACCCCCACAGATACGCAGTATTTT. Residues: CASSLGYGTPTDTQYF.

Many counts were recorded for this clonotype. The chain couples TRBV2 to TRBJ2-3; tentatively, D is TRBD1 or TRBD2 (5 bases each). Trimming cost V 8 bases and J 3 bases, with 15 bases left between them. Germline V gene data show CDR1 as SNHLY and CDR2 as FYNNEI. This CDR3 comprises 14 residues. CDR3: CASWGLEGTDTQYF. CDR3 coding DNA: TGTGCCAGCTGGGGGTTAGAAGGGACAGATACGCAGTATTTT. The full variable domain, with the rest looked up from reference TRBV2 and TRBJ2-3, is EPEVTQTPSHQVTQMGQEVILRCVPISNHLYFYWYRQILGQKVEFLVSFYNNEISEKSEIFDDQFSVERPDGSNFTLKIRSTKLEDSAMYFCASWGLEGTDTQYFGPGTRLTVL.

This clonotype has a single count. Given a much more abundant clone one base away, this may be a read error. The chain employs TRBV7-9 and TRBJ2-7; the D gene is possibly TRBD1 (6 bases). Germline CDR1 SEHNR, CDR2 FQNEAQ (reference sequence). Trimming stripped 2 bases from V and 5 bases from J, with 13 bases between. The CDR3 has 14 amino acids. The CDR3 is CASSLFAGDHEQYF. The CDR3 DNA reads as TGTGCCAGCAGCTTATTTGCAGGGGACCACGAGCAGTACTTC.

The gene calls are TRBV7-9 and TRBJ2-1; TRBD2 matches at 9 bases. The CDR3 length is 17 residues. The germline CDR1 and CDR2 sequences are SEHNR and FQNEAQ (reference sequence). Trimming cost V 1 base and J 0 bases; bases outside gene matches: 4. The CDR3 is CASSLVSGRISYNEQFF. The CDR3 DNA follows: TGTGCCAGCAGCTTAGTCAGCGGGAGGATCTCCTACAATGAGCAGTTCTTC. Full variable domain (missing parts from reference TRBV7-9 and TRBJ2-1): DTGVSQNPRHKITKRGQNVTFRCDPISEHNRLYWYRQTLGQGPEFLTYFQNEAQLEKSRLLSDRFSAERPKGSFSTLEIQRTEQGDSAMYLCASSLVSGRISYNEQFFGPGTRLTVL.

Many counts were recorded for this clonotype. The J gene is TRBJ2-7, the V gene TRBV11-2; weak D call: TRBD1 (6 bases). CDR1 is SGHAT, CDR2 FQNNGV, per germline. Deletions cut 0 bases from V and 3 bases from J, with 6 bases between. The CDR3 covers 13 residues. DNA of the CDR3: TGTGCCAGCAGCTTAGAACAGGGCTACGAGCAGTACTTC. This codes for CASSLEQGYEQYF.

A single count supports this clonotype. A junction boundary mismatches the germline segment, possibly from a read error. CDR3 in DNA: TGTGCCAGCAGCGTCGACAGGGATACACGCAATAAGCAGTTCTTC. Its translation: CASSVDRDTRNKQFF. The chain combines TRBV7-9 with TRBJ2-1; TRBD1 aligns across 7 bases. This CDR3 comprises 15 residues. The germline CDR1 and CDR2 sequences are SEHNR and FQNEAQ (reference sequence).

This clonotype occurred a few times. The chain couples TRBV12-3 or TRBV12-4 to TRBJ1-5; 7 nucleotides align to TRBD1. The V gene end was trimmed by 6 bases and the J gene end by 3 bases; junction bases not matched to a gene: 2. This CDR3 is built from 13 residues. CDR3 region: CASRQGINQPQHF. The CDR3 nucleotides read TGTGCCAGCAGACAGGGGATCAATCAGCCCCAGCATTTT.

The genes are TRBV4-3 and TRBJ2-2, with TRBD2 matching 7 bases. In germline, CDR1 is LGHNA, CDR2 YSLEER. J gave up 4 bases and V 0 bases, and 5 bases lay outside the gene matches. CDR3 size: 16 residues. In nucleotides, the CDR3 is TGCGCCAGCAGCCAAGATCTAGCGGAATTCACCGGGGAGCTGTTTTTT. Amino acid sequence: CASSQDLAEFTGELFF.

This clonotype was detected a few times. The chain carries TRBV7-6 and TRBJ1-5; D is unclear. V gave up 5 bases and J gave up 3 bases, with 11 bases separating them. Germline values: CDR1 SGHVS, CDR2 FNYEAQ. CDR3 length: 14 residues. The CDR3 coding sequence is TGTGCCAGCAGCCCCCATTCGGACAATCAGCCCCAGCATTTT. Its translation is CASSPHSDNQPQHF. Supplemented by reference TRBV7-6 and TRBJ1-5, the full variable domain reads GAGVSQSPRYKVTKRGQDVALRCDPISGHVSLYWYRQALGQGPEFLTYFNYEAQQDKSGLPNDRFSAERPEGSISTLTIQRTEQRDSAMYRCASSPHSDNQPQHFGDGTRLSIL.

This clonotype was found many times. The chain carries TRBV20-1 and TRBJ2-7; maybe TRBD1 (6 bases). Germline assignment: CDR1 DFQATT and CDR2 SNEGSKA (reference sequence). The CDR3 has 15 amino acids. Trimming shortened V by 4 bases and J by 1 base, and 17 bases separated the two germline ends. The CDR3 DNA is TGCAGTGCTACCGAAGGGACATACGTTTCCTACGAGCAGTACTTC. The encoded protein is CSATEGTYVSYEQYF.

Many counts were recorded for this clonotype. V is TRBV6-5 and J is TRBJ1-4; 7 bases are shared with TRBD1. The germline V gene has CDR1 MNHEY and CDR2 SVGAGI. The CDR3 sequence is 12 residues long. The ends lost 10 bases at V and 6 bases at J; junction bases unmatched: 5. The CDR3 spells CATGDRDEKLFF. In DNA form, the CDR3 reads TGTGCCACCGGAGACAGGGATGAAAAACTGTTTTTT.

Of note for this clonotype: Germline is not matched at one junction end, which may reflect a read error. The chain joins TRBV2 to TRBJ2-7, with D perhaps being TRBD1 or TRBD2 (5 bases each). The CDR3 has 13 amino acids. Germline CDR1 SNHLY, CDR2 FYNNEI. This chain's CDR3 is CARSPGPFCAQYF. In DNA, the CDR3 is TGTGCCCGCAGCCCGGGACCGTTCTGCGCGCAGTACTTC.

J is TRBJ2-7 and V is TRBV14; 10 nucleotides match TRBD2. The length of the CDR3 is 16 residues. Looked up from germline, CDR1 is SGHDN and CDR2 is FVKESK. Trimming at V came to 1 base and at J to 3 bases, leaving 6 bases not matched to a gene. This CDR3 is CASSQASGLAVYEQYF. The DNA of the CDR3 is TGTGCCAGCAGCCAAGCTTCCGGACTAGCGGTCTACGAGCAGTACTTC.

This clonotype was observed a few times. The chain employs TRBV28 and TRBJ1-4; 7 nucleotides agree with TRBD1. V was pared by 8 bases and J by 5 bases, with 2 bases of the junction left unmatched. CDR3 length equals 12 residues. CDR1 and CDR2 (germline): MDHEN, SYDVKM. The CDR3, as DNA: TGTGCCAGCGGGACAGCCAATGAAAAACTGTTTTTT. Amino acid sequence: CASGTANEKLFF. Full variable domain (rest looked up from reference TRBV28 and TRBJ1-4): DVKVTQSSRYLVKRTGEKVFLECVQDMDHENMFWYRQDPGLGLRLIYFSYDVKMKEKGDIPEGYSVSREKKERFSLILESASTNQTSMYLCASGTANEKLFFGSGTQLSVL.